A single sample is the source of the 15 T cell receptor beta chains below, sequenced in a study of blood T cell repertoires in COVID-19. Here immunoSEQ multiplex PCR was the method, and the copy in TCRdb shows in-frame clones only, minus some. The sample shows approximately 300,000 clones, approximately 90% of them seen only once. The sequenced sample was peripheral blood. These receptors originate from a man aged 30 to 39 with acute or convalescent COVID-19.

This chain joins TRBV11-2 and TRBJ2-7; possible D gene TRBD2, 5 bases. The V and J ends lost 5 bases and 0 bases respectively, with 23 bases between them. The germline gives CDR1 SGHAT, CDR2 FQNNGV. This CDR3 is built from 18 residues. CDR3 in DNA: TGTGCCAGCAGCCTCCGCCCTCTTATAGCGCAAAACTCCTACGAGCAGTACTTC. Encoded protein: CASSLRPLIAQNSYEQYF.

J is TRBJ2-3 and V is TRBV19; TRBD2 matches at 11 bases. V shed 5 bases, J shed 4 bases, and the junction held 2 bases outside the gene matches. The CDR3 has 14 amino acids. Germline values: CDR1 LNHDA, CDR2 SQIVND (reference sequence). CDR3 in amino acids: CASSDSGRADTQYF. CDR3 coding DNA: TGTGCCAGTAGTGATAGCGGGAGGGCAGATACGCAGTATTTT.

The gene calls are TRBV4-1 and TRBJ1-1, with D possibly being TRBD1 (5 bases). Looked up from germline, CDR1 is MGHRA and CDR2 is YSYEKL. The CDR3 length is 14 residues. Trimming took 0 bases from V and 4 from J, leaving 9 bases between them. The CDR3 nucleotides are TGCGCCAGCAGCCAAGAACAGGACCTCACTGAAGCTTTCTTT. Encoded protein: CASSQEQDLTEAFF.

This clone was detected only a few times. The chain combines TRBV18 with TRBJ1-3; possible D gene TRBD1, 5 bases. Trimming took 5 bases from V and 0 from J, leaving 11 bases between them. Germline lookup yields CDR1 KGHSH and CDR2 LQKENI. The CDR3 totals 15 residues. The CDR3 sequence: CASSTTGISGNTIYF. The CDR3 nucleotides read TGTGCCAGCTCAACCACAGGAATCTCTGGAAACACCATATATTTT.

This chain links TRBV5-4 with TRBJ2-1; 8 bases agree with TRBD2. The J segment lost 3 bases and the V segment lost 2 bases, leaving 10 bases of the junction unmatched. Looked up from germline, CDR1 is SGHNT and CDR2 is YYREEE (reference sequence). This CDR3 is built from 17 residues. The DNA for the CDR3 is TGTGCCAGCAGCTTTGTCGGCGGGGGGCTCATCTACAATGAGCAGTTCTTC. Translation: CASSFVGGGLIYNEQFF.

CDR3 sequence reads: CSAGVGAIRNYGYTF. As DNA, the CDR3 is TGCAGCGCTGGGGTAGGGGCGATACGAAACTATGGCTACACCTTC. The chain joins TRBV29-1 to TRBJ1-2, with a weak D call TRBD1 (5 bases). Trimming stripped 7 bases from V and 2 bases from J, with 20 bases between. Germline CDR1 and CDR2: SQVTM and ANQGSEA. CDR3 length: 15 residues.

This sequence joins TRBV4-1 and TRBJ2-1, with D possibly TRBD1 on 5 matching bases. The length of the CDR3 is 12 residues. Germline assignment: CDR1 MGHRA and CDR2 YSYEKL. V was pared by 4 bases and J by 5 bases, with 6 bases between. CDR3 protein: CASSPTDNEQFF. In nucleotides, the CDR3 is TGCGCCAGCAGCCCGACAGACAATGAGCAGTTCTTC.

The chain uses TRBV11-2 and TRBJ2-7, with unresolved D. Germline assignment: CDR1 SGHAT and CDR2 FQNNGV. This CDR3 region has 12 residues. Trimming cost V 1 base and J 5 bases, with 6 bases left between them. CDR3 residues: CASSLAEDEQYF. For the CDR3, the DNA is TGTGCCAGCAGCTTAGCCGAGGACGAGCAGTACTTC. Based on the CDR3 plus reference TRBV11-2 and TRBJ2-7, the full variable domain is EAGVAQSPRYKIIEKRQSVAFWCNPISGHATLYWYQQILGQGPKLLIQFQNNGVVDDSQLPKDRFSAERLKGVDSTLKIQPAKLEDSAVYLCASSLAEDEQYFGPGTRLTVT.

V gene TRBV30 combines with J gene TRBJ1-1, with D possibly TRBD1 on 6 matching bases. V lost 0 bases and J 6 bases, leaving 11 bases between the germline ends. The CDR3 spans 13 residues. In germline, CDR1 is GTSNPN, CDR2 SVGIG (reference sequence). Here the CDR3 DNA reads TGTGCCTGGAGTGTGGGCGGGGGCTCTGAAGCTTTCTTT. Translation gives CAWSVGGGSEAFF.

A single count supports this clone. The chain joins TRBV7-9 to TRBJ1-2; tentative D call: TRBD1 (5 bases). The CDR3 loop spans 12 amino acids. Trimming took off 6 bases at V and 2 bases at J, with 7 bases between the two ends. Germline lookup yields CDR1 SEHNR and CDR2 FQNEAQ (reference sequence). CDR3 in amino acids: CASSGANYGYTF. CDR3 DNA sequence: TGTGCCAGCAGTGGGGCCAACTATGGCTACACCTTC.

This clone was detected a few times. The junction does not match germline at one end; this may be a read error. The chain links TRBV6-1 to TRBJ1-2; 7 nucleotides agree with TRBD1. Per the germline V gene, CDR1 is MNHNS and CDR2 is SASEGT. This CDR3 is built from 13 residues. The DNA of the CDR3 is TGTGCCAGCAGTGAAGGTTGGGGACAGCCTGCCGCCTTC. Protein product: CASSEGWGQPAAF.

This sequence joins TRBV9 and TRBJ1-3, with D unclear. Trimming left V 3 bases short and J 0 bases short, with 16 bases between. The CDR3 runs to 17 residues. CDR1 SGDLS and CDR2 YYNGEE come from the germline V gene. The CDR3 DNA follows: TGTGCCAGCAGCGGGTTTGTCGGGTCAAGCTCTGGAAACACCATATATTTT. Translating gives CASSGFVGSSSGNTIYF.

This chain joins TRBV19 and TRBJ2-6, with TRBD1 matching 7 bases. The V gene's germline CDR1 is LNHDA and CDR2 SQIVND (reference sequence). The CDR3 sequence is 17 residues long. The V and J ends lost 5 bases and 0 bases, in that order; junction bases with no gene match: 7. DNA of the CDR3: TGTGCCAGTAGTGGCCGGACAGGATACTCTGGGGCCAACGTCCTGACTTTC. Its protein is CASSGRTGYSGANVLTF.

This sequence joins TRBV19 and TRBJ1-2; D possibly corresponds to TRBD1 (5 bases). This CDR3 has 17 residues. Germline V gene sequence: CDR1 LNHDA, CDR2 SQIVND (reference sequence). The V gene lost 5 bases and the J gene lost 4 bases, with 23 bases spanning the gap. CDR3 residues: CASSPRPRAEVGYGYTF. In DNA form, the CDR3 reads TGTGCCAGTAGTCCCCGCCCCAGGGCTGAAGTCGGCTATGGCTACACCTTC.

The chain carries TRBV5-4 and TRBJ1-1; 8 bases are shared with TRBD1. The CDR3 consists of 13 residues. Germline V gene data show CDR1 as SGHNT and CDR2 as YYREEE (reference sequence). The J segment lost 5 bases and the V segment lost 0 bases, leaving 0 bases of the junction unmatched. This chain's CDR3 is CASSLDRGTEAFF. The CDR3 nucleotides are TGTGCCAGCAGCTTGGACAGGGGGACTGAAGCTTTCTTT.